This TCR beta chain was retrieved from a study of CD8+CD57+ T cells in acquired aplastic anemia. The overall study: DNA per sorted CD4+ or CD8+ sample ranged about 0.19 to 30 ug, averaging approximately 3.1 ug.

TCR beta VDJ and CDR3 profiling used genomic DNA as template. MiXCR, applied by TCRdb to the reads, yields one record per CDR3 protein. The profile shows 210,000 or so distinct CDR3 sequences, approximately 51% of them singletons. Patients chosen for sequencing had CD8+CD57+ cells that had expanded, as shown by flow cytometry. There were no patients without severe acquired aplastic anemia. For this clonotype: Its antigen is not known.

General observations from the study: A set of around 30 CD8+ CDR3 sequences was shared between patients and controls, and these sequences appeared highly expressed in patients.

Trimming cost V 4 bases and J 5 bases; bases outside gene matches: 8. CDR3 length: 14 amino acids. Germline CDR1 is SGDLS and CDR2 is YYNGEE. This TCR was sampled from a human donor with aplastic anemia. The rearrangement links TRBV9 to TRBJ2-7; 8 positions agree with TRBD2. Source material: sorted CD4+, CD8+, or CD8+CD57+ T cells (not recorded which) from PBMCs. This chain's CDR3 is CASSPGGATHEQYF. In nucleotides, the CDR3 is TGTGCCAGCAGCCCGGGAGGGGCTACCCACGAGCAGTACTTC.